This T cell receptor (beta chain) is drawn from a study of cytomegalovirus exposure and HLA in healthy donors. Nominally healthy donors were sampled, though unrecorded immune exposures were likely. This clone was picked up a small number of times. No antigen is known for it. Study-wide results and caveats: When a later analysis was performed, an Asian-associated ancestry cluster reportedly had fewer N-insertions than the approximately 700-donor mean. In a later analysis, HLA-associated beta chains showed higher expansion and lower generation probabilities than comparable chains.

V was cut by 4 bases and J by 6 bases, with 13 bases left in between. This CDR3 is built from 13 residues. Germline assignment: CDR1 SGHRS and CDR2 YFSETQ. Primers included in the PCR were 60 Vbeta and 13 Jbeta primers. The data were produced by immunoSEQ multiplex PCR, yet TCRdb's version contains in-frame clones alone and is incomplete. The sample lists more than 95,000 clones; about 71% were seen once. Sequenced material: PBMCs. The TCR originated in a woman between 45 and 60 years old in good health and CMV-seronegative. The chain carries TRBV5-1 and TRBJ1-2; D not resolved. This CDR3 reads CASSEGPADGYTF. The CDR3 nucleotides are TGCGCCAGCAGCGAGGGCCCGGCGGATGGCTACACCTTC.